This is a list of T cell receptor beta chains from one sample in a study of CD8 T cells in ankylosing spondylitis. MiXCR was run by TCRdb on the 5' RACE reads, yielding one entry per CDR3 protein. The data contain around 94,000 distinct CDR3 sequences, more than 8.5% of them singletons. Specimen: blood, either unsorted or a sorted T cell fraction (not recorded which). Receptors originate from a male donor with ankylosing spondylitis. CDR3s include the opening cysteine and the closing phenylalanine or tryptophan. The D gene is left open where the match is weak. Part of the rows lack a size; the others show once, few, many or a class for expanded clones.

d_call | j_call | clone_size | v_call | cdr3_nt | cdr3_aa
TRBD2 | TRBJ2-1 | NA | TRBV15 | TGTGCCACCAGCTTAACGGGACTAGCACGAGGGGAGCAGTTCTTC | CATSLTGLARGEQFF
TRBD2 | TRBJ2-7 | many | TRBV20-1 | TGCAGTGCTAGAGATAGGACTAGCAGTTCCTACGAGCAGTACTTC | CSARDRTSSSYEQYF
NA | TRBJ2-2 | many | TRBV6-5 | TGTGCCAGCAGTTACTCTGCGGGACGGAACACCGGGGAGCTGTTTTTT | CASSYSAGRNTGELFF
NA | TRBJ2-5 | NA | TRBV20-1 | TGCAGTGCAAGGGACACGTACCAAGAGACCCAGTACTTC | CSARDTYQETQYF
NA | TRBJ2-6 | few | TRBV6-1 | TGTGCCAGCAGTGGATTAATGAAGAGCTCTGGGGCCAACGTCCTGACTTTC | CASSGLMKSSGANVLTF
NA | TRBJ2-1 | many | TRBV24-1 | TGTGCCACCAGCATTGGCGATGAGCAGTTCTTC | CATSIGDEQFF
NA | TRBJ1-1 | once | TRBV7-8 | TGTGCCAGCGACGGGGGCACTGAAGCTTTCTTT | CASDGGTEAFF
NA | TRBJ2-1 | NA | TRBV11-2 | TGTGCCAGCAGCCCGCGATTAACGGGGTTTACGAATGAGCAGTTCTTC | CASSPRLTGFTNEQFF
TRBD1 | TRBJ2-5 | NA | TRBV20-1 | TGCAGTGCTTGGGACAGGGATCAGACCCAGTACTTC | CSAWDRDQTQYF
NA | TRBJ2-1 | few | TRBV7-8 | TGTGCCAGCAAGTATCGGCGAAGCTCCTACAATGAGCAGTTCTTC | CASKYRRSSYNEQFF
TRBD1 | TRBJ2-1 | few | TRBV12-3/TRBV12-4 | TGTGCCAGCAGTTTATTAATGGGGACAGAGTCCCTCTACAATGAGCAGTTCTTC | CASSLLMGTESLYNEQFF
NA | TRBJ2-3 | few | TRBV6-4 | TGTGCCAGCAGTGACGCCGGCGCTAGCACAGATACGCAGTATTTT | CASSDAGASTDTQYF
NA | TRBJ2-1 | many | TRBV20-1 | TGCAGTGCTAGATCGCTGACAGGATACAATGAGCAGTTCTTC | CSARSLTGYNEQFF
TRBD2 | TRBJ2-3 | NA | TRBV11-2 | TGTGCCAGCAGCTTAAGCGGGAGTACGCAGTATTTT | CASSLSGSTQYF
NA | TRBJ2-5 | NA | TRBV20-1 | TGCAGTGGGATTGAACGGGAGACCCAGTACTTC | CSGIERETQYF
TRBD1 | TRBJ2-1 | NA | TRBV4-1 | TGCGCCAGCAGCCAAGGAGCCCGGACAGGGAGATACAATGAGCAGTTCTTC | CASSQGARTGRYNEQFF
NA | TRBJ2-7 | NA | TRBV5-1 | TGCGCCAGCAGCCTAACCAGGGGTATTGAGTACGAGCAGTACTTC | CASSLTRGIEYEQYF
TRBD2 | TRBJ2-1 | many | TRBV12-3/TRBV12-4 | TGTGCCAGCAGAACTAGCGGGGTCGCCTACAATGAGCAGTTCTTC | CASRTSGVAYNEQFF
TRBD1 | TRBJ2-5 | many | TRBV7-9 | TGTGCCAGCAGCCTGGACAGGGTAATAATTGAGACCCAGTACTTC | CASSLDRVIIETQYF
NA | TRBJ1-1 | NA | TRBV7-2 | TGTGCCAGCAGCCCGGGGGCCAAACCTACCCGCACTGAAGCTTTCTTT | CASSPGAKPTRTEAFF
TRBD1 | TRBJ2-1 | NA | TRBV13 | TGTGCCAGCAGCCGCACGACAGGGAATGGGTACAATGAGCAGTTCTTC | CASSRTTGNGYNEQFF
TRBD2 | TRBJ2-3 | many | TRBV11-2 | TGTGCCAGCAGCCCTCCGACTAGCGGACCTGACAACACAGATACGCAGTATTTT | CASSPPTSGPDNTDTQYF